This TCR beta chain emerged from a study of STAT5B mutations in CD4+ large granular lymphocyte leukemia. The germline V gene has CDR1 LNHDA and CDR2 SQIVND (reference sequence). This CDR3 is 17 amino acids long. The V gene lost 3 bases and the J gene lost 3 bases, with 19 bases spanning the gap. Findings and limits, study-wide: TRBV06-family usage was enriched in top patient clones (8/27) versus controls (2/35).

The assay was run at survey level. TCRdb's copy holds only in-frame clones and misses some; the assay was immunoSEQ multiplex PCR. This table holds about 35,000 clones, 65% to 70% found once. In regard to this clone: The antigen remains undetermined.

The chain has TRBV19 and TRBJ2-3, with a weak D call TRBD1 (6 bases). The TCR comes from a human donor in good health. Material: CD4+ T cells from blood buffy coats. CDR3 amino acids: CASSMSSRWDTTDTQYF. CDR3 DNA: TGTGCCAGTAGTATGTCGTCTAGATGGGACACGACAGATACGCAGTATTTT.